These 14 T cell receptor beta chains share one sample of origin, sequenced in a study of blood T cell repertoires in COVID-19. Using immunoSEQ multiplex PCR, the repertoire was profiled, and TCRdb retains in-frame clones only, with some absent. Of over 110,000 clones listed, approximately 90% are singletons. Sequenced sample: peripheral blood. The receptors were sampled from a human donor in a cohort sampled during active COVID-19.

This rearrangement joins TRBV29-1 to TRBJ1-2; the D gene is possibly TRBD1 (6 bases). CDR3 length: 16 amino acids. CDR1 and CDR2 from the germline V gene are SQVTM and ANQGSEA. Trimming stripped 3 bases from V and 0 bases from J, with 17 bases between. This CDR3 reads CSVDLRIQGSNYGYTF. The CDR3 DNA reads TGCAGCGTTGATCTTCGGATACAGGGTTCTAACTATGGCTACACCTTC.

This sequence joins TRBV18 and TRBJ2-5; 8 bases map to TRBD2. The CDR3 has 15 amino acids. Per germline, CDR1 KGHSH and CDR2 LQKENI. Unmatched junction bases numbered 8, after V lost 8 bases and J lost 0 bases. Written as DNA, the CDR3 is TGTGCCAGCACCAAGCGGGGGAGATACCAAGAGACCCAGTACTTC. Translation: CASTKRGRYQETQYF.

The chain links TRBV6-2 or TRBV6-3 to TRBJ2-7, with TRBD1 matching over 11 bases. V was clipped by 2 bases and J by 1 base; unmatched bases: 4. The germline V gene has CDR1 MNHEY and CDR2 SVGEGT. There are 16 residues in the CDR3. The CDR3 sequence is CASSYPGQGASYEQYF. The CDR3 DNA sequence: TGTGCCAGCAGTTACCCCGGACAGGGGGCTTCCTACGAGCAGTACTTC.

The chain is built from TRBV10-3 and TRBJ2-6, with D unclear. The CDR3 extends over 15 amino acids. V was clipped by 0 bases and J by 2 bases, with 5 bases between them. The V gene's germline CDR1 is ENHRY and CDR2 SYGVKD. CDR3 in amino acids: CAISESTAGANVLTF. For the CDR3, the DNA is TGTGCCATCAGTGAGTCGACTGCTGGGGCCAACGTCCTGACTTTC.

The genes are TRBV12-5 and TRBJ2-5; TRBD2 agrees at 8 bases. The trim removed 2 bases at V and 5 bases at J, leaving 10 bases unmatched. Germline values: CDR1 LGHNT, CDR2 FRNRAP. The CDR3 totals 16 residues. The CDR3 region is CASGLYPGLGDETQYF. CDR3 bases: TGTGCTAGTGGTTTGTACCCGGGACTAGGCGACGAGACCCAGTACTTC. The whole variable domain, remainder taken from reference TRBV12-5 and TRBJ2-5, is DARVTQTPRHKVTEMGQEVTMRCQPILGHNTVFWYRQTMMQGLELLAYFRNRAPLDDSGMPKDRFSAEMPDATLATLKIQPSEPRDSAVYFCASGLYPGLGDETQYFGPGTRLLVL.

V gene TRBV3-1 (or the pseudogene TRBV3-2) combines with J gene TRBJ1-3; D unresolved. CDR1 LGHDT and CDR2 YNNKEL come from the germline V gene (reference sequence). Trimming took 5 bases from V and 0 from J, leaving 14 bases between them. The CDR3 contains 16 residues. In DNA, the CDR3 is TGTGCCAGCAGCGAAATGCCGAGGCCCTCTGGAAACACCATATATTTT. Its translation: CASSEMPRPSGNTIYF.

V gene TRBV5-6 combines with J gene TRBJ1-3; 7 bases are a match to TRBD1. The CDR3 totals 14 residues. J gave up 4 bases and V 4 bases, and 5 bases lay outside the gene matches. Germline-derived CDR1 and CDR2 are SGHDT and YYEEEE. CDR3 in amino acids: CASSDDRVGNTIYF. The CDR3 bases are TGTGCCAGCAGCGACGACAGGGTGGGAAACACCATATATTTT.

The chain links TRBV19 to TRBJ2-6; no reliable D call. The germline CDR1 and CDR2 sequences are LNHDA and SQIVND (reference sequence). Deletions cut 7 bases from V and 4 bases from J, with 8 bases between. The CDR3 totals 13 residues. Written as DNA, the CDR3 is TGTGCCAGTACTACCGCGGGGGCCAACGTCCTGACTTTC. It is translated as CASTTAGANVLTF.

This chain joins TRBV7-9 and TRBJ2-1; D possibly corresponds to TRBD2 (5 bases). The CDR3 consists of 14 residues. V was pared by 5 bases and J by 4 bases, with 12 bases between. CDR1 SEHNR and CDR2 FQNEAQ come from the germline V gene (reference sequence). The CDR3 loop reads CASSLSPGYNEQFF. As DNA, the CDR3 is TGTGCCAGCAGCCTCTCCCCGGGATACAATGAGCAGTTCTTC.

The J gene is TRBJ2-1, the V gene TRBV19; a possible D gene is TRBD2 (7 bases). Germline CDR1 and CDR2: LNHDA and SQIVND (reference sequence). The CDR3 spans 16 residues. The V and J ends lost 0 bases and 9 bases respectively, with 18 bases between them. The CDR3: CASSIDLRGGLGEQFF. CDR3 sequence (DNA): TGTGCCAGTAGTATAGACTTGAGGGGGGGCCTGGGTGAGCAGTTCTTC.

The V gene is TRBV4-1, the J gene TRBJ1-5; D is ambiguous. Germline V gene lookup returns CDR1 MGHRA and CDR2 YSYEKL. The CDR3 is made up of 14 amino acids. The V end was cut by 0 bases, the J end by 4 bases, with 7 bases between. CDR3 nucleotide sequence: TGCGCCAGCAGCCAAGATGTACAGAATCAGCCCCAGCATTTT. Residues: CASSQDVQNQPQHF.

CDR3 coding DNA: TGTGCCAGCAGCCGGGACTTGGGAGATACGCAGTATTTT. Its translation: CASSRDLGDTQYF. The chain has TRBV7-6 and TRBJ2-3; possible D gene TRBD2, 6 bases. The germline V gene encodes CDR1 SGHVS and CDR2 FNYEAQ. The CDR3 totals 13 residues. The V gene lost 5 bases and the J gene lost 5 bases, with 11 bases spanning the gap.

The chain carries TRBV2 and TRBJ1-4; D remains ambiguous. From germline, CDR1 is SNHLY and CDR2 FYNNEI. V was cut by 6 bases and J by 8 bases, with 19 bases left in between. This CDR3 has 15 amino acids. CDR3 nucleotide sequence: TGTGCCAGCAGCGCGACGGAGAGGGCGCGAGAAAAACTGTTTTTT. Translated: CASSATERAREKLFF.

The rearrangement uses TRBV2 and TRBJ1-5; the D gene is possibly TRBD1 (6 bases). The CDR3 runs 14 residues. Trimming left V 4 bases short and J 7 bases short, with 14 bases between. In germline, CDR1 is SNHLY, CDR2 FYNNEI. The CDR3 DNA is TGTGCCAGCAGTGGACAGGACCCCAGACAGCCCCAGCATTTT. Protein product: CASSGQDPRQPQHF. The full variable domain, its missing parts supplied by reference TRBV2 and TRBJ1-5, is EPEVTQTPSHQVTQMGQEVILRCVPISNHLYFYWYRQILGQKVEFLVSFYNNEISEKSEIFDDQFSVERPDGSNFTLKIRSTKLEDSAMYFCASSGQDPRQPQHFGDGTRLSIL.